These T cell receptor beta chains were read from a single sample in a study of post-analysis software for immune sequencing data. TCRdb re-analysed the PCR reads in MiXCR, keeping a single row per CDR3 protein. This sample has about 800,000 distinct CDR3 sequences, with approximately 30% found just once. Specimen: blood. The receptor set was obtained from a girl between 5 and 17 years old with multiple sclerosis. The CDR3 runs from the conserved cysteine through the conserved F or W. A D gene is named only where the DNA matches it firmly. Size is stated for part of the rows, as once, few or many counts, or as a class when the clone is expanded.

CDR3 DNA	CDR3 protein	D gene	V gene	clone size	J gene
TGCAGTGCTACCCATGGGACAGTTTGGAACACTGAAGCTTTCTTT	CSATHGTVWNTEAFF	TRBD1	TRBV20-1	NA	TRBJ1-1
TGCGCCAGCAGCTTGGGGGGCGGGACAGGCGGCAAAAACATTCAGTACTTC	CASSLGGGTGGKNIQYF	TRBD1	TRBV5-1	NA	TRBJ2-4
TGTGCCAGCAGTATCTACCTCCCCGGGGACAGGGGGAAGAGCTATGGCTACACCTTC	CASSIYLPGDRGKSYGYTF	TRBD1	TRBV4-2	few	TRBJ1-2
TGTGCCAGCAGCTTAATGTCCGGGGGTAATCAGCCCCAGCATTTT	CASSLMSGGNQPQHF	NA	TRBV5-5	NA	TRBJ1-5
TGCAGTGCTCACCGACCATTTTCGGGACTAGCGGCTATGGGCGAGCAGTACTTC	CSAHRPFSGLAAMGEQYF	TRBD2	TRBV20-1	few	TRBJ2-7
TGTGCCAGCAGCACTACCCAGACAGGGATACTAGCCAAAAACATTCAGTACTTC	CASSTTQTGILAKNIQYF	NA	TRBV21-1	NA	TRBJ2-4
TGTGCCAGCAGCTTTAGGCAGAGCTCCTACAATGAGCAGTTCTTC	CASSFRQSSYNEQFF	NA	TRBV5-6	few	TRBJ2-1
TGTGCCAGCAGCCAATCCCCCAGGGCCGGAGACAACTACGAGCAGTACTTC	CASSQSPRAGDNYEQYF	NA	TRBV16	NA	TRBJ2-7
TGTGCCAGCAGCCAAGCGTTGAGGGAGTATAGCAATCAGCCCCAGCATTTT	CASSQALREYSNQPQHF	NA	TRBV6-1	few	TRBJ1-5
TGCAGCGTTGAAGTAGGGCATTATGGCTACACCTTC	CSVEVGHYGYTF	NA	TRBV29-1	NA	TRBJ1-2
TGTGCCGGCCACCCTCTCGGGCCTCGGGACGCCTACACCTTC	CAGHPLGPRDAYTF	NA	TRBV19	NA	TRBJ1-2
TGTGCCAGCAGCCAAGATTGGCGGACAGGGAAGGGTGAGCAGTTCTTC	CASSQDWRTGKGEQFF	TRBD1	TRBV14	NA	TRBJ2-1
TGTGCCAGCAGTTTATCCGGGGACAGACGAACGGCCTACACCTTC	CASSLSGDRRTAYTF	TRBD1	TRBV28	few	TRBJ1-2
TGTGCCAGCAGCGAGACTAACTCCTACAATGAGCAGTTCTTC	CASSETNSYNEQFF	NA	TRBV7-3	once	TRBJ2-1
TGCAGTGCTAGAGATCGGGAGAAAGAGACCCAGTACTTC	CSARDREKETQYF	NA	TRBV20-1	NA	TRBJ2-5
TGTGCCAGCAGTTTGATGACGGCCGGGGTGCAGTACTTC	CASSLMTAGVQYF	NA	TRBV12-3/TRBV12-4	few	TRBJ2-5
TGCAGTGCTAGAGGAGGACTAGCGGCAGGATACAATGAGCAGTTCTTC	CSARGGLAAGYNEQFF	TRBD2	TRBV20-1	few	TRBJ2-1
TGTGCCAGCAGCTTAGTTGGGTCGGTGCAGTACTTC	CASSLVGSVQYF	NA	TRBV7-2	few	TRBJ2-7
TGTGCCAGCAGCTTAGAGCGGTTGTCGTCCTACAATGAGCAGTTCTTC	CASSLERLSSYNEQFF	NA	TRBV7-2	many	TRBJ2-1
TGTGCAAGCGAGGTCGGGGGACCAAGTCCGAGCTCCTACAATGAGCAGTTCTTC	CASEVGGPSPSSYNEQFF	NA	TRBV19	NA	TRBJ2-1
TGTGCCTGCAGCTTAGGCAGGGGGGAGCAGTACTTC	CACSLGRGEQYF	TRBD1	TRBV11-2	NA	TRBJ2-7
TGTGCTAGTGGTTCCCTCGGGGGCGGGAGAAGGAATGAGCAGTTCTTC	CASGSLGGGRRNEQFF	NA	TRBV12-5	NA	TRBJ2-1
TGCGCCAGCAGCACCGGGACAGGGGGCCGGTATGGCTACACCTTC	CASSTGTGGRYGYTF	TRBD1	TRBV5-1	NA	TRBJ1-2
TGCAGTGCTAGAGACACCTACTACAATGAGCAGTTCTTC	CSARDTYYNEQFF	NA	TRBV20-1	NA	TRBJ2-1
TGCAGTGCTAGAGATCTCCCGGAGGACCACACAGATACGCAGTATTTT	CSARDLPEDHTDTQYF	NA	TRBV20-1	NA	TRBJ2-3
TGTGCCATCAGTGAGCCCACGACTGGTTCGATCTACAATGAGCAGTTCTTC	CAISEPTTGSIYNEQFF	NA	TRBV10-3	NA	TRBJ2-1
TGCAGTGCTAGATACGGGTCGCTTAATGAAAAACTGTTTTTT	CSARYGSLNEKLFF	NA	TRBV20-1	once	TRBJ1-4
TGTGCCAGCAGTGGCGGGACCTTCACTGAAGCTTTCTTT	CASSGGTFTEAFF	NA	TRBV25-1	NA	TRBJ1-1
TGTGCCAGCAGCTTAGCGGCTATCGAGCAGTACTTC	CASSLAAIEQYF	NA	TRBV7-2	NA	TRBJ2-7
TGTGCCAGCAAAATGGTACTATTTAGCACAGATACGCAGTATTTT	CASKMVLFSTDTQYF	NA	TRBV28	once	TRBJ2-3
TGCAGTGCTAGCCTAGTCCCCACAGATACGCAGTATTTT	CSASLVPTDTQYF	NA	TRBV20-1	NA	TRBJ2-3
TGTGCCAGCAGCCAAGATTTGGCTAGCGGGAGGTACCGCAATGAGCAGTTCTTC	CASSQDLASGRYRNEQFF	TRBD2	TRBV3-1	NA	TRBJ2-1
TGCAGCTCCAGAGGGATCGGAGAGACCCAGTACTTC	CSSRGIGETQYF	NA	TRBV29-1	many	TRBJ2-5
TGTGCCAGCAGCATCCGGGACCTGTCCTACGAGCAGTACTTC	CASSIRDLSYEQYF	NA	TRBV12-3/TRBV12-4	NA	TRBJ2-7
TGCGCCAGCAGCCTAGTTGGTTTCGCGGTTTCCAATGAGCAGTTCTTC	CASSLVGFAVSNEQFF	NA	TRBV5-1	NA	TRBJ2-1
TGTGCCAGCAGCCAAAAGGGGGGCTACGAGCAGTACTTC	CASSQKGGYEQYF	NA	TRBV3-1	NA	TRBJ2-7
TGTGCCAGCAGCAGCTGGACAAATAATTCACCCCTCCACTTT	CASSSWTNNSPLHF	NA	TRBV7-8	once	TRBJ1-6
TGCAGCGTTGGAGAGGGAGGGTATGGCTACACCTTC	CSVGEGGYGYTF	NA	TRBV29-1	NA	TRBJ1-2
TGTGCCAGCAGTTACTCGATTACGGCCTACGAGCAGTACTTC	CASSYSITAYEQYF	NA	TRBV6-5	many	TRBJ2-7
TGTGCCAGCAGCCAAGACGGGGCGGTTGGCAATCAGCCCCAGCATTTT	CASSQDGAVGNQPQHF	NA	TRBV3-1	few	TRBJ1-5
TGTGCCAGCAGCTTCATAACTTACGAGCAGTACTTC	CASSFITYEQYF	NA	TRBV28	NA	TRBJ2-7
TGTGCCAGCAGCTTAATGAATCGGGCAGATACGCAGTATTTT	CASSLMNRADTQYF	NA	TRBV11-2	NA	TRBJ2-3
TGTGCCAGCAGCCTTGGTAGCGGGGGTCCCCAGGAGCAGTTCTTC	CASSLGSGGPQEQFF	TRBD2	TRBV14	few	TRBJ2-1
TGCAGTGTAGCCTTGCCGGGACAGAGTTTAGCCAAAAACATTCAGTACTTC	CSVALPGQSLAKNIQYF	TRBD1	TRBV20-1	few	TRBJ2-4
TGTGCCAGCAGTTACTCAAGCCAGAGCCACGAGCAGTACTTC	CASSYSSQSHEQYF	NA	TRBV6-5	NA	TRBJ2-7
TGTGCCAGCAGCCAAGCCGGGAGCTCCTACAATGAGCAGTTCTTC	CASSQAGSSYNEQFF	NA	TRBV3-1	many	TRBJ2-1